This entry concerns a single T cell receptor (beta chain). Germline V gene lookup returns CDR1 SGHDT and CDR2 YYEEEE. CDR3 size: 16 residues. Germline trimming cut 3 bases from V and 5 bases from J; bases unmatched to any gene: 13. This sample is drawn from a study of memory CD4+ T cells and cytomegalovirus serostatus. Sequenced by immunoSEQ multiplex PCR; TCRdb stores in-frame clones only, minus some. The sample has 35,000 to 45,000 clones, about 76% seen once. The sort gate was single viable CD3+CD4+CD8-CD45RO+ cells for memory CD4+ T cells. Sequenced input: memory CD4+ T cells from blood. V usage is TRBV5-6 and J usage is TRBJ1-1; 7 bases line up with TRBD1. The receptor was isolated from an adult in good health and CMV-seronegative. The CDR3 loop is CASSSFPQGWVTEAFF. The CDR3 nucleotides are TGTGCCAGCAGCTCGTTTCCACAGGGGTGGGTTACTGAAGCTTTCTTT.